By frequency in the sample, the clone carrying this T cell receptor beta chain is medium-sized. PCR primers comprised 60 Vbeta and 13 Jbeta primers. Sequencing used immunoSEQ multiplex PCR; TCRdb keeps in-frame clones, though not all of them. The table includes about 37,000 clones, around 70% detected once. The V gene lost 6 bases and the J gene lost 6 bases, with 14 bases spanning the gap. This CDR3 comprises 13 residues. The germline V gene has CDR1 MNHEY and CDR2 SVGAGI. The data stem from a study of cytomegalovirus exposure and HLA in healthy donors. Specimen: PBMCs. The chain recombines TRBV6-5 with TRBJ1-2; D is perhaps TRBD1 (6 bases). This clonotype originated in a man under 40 in good health and CMV-seronegative. Written as DNA, the CDR3 is TGTGCCAGCAGAACTCGGACAGAAGATGGCTACACCTTC. Its translation: CASRTRTEDGYTF.